The 30 T cell receptor beta chains below come from one sample, sequenced in a study of post-analysis software for immune sequencing data. These TCRs are of unknown antigen specificity. Findings of the study overall: TRBV5-6, TRBV5-1 and TRBV20-1 were among roughly 5 TRBV segments more frequent in patients than controls.

Unique molecular identifiers were built into the TCR beta cDNA libraries. TCRdb reprocessed the PCR reads via MiXCR and lists one record per CDR3 protein. The repertoire holds roughly 400,000 distinct CDR3 sequences, with about 40% as singletons. Sequencing was carried out using blood. The receptor source for this set is a girl aged 2-10 years with multiple sclerosis.

This clonotype has just a few counts. V gene TRBV20-1 combines with J gene TRBJ2-1; 10 nucleotides line up with TRBD2. Germline CDR1 is DFQATT and CDR2 is SNEGSKA (reference sequence). Trimming cost V 1 base and J 7 bases; bases outside gene matches: 7. The CDR3 is 15 amino acids. The CDR3 region has the DNA TGCAGTGCTAGAGTGGCCCTAGCGGGAGCGAATGAGCAGTTCTTC. It translates to CSARVALAGANEQFF.

J is TRBJ2-7 and V is TRBV2; D unclear. The length of the CDR3 is 15 residues. CDR1 and CDR2 (germline): SNHLY, FYNNEI. The V gene lost 3 bases and the J gene lost 1 base, with 13 bases spanning the gap. CDR3 sequence (DNA): TGTGCCAGCAGTGAGGCCCCGAGTGCGTCCTACGAGCAGTACTTC. Protein product: CASSEAPSASYEQYF.

This clonotype was counted at least ten times. This sequence joins TRBV29-1 and TRBJ2-1, with a tentative D call TRBD2 (6 bases). The ends were cut back, 4 bases at V and 6 bases at J, with 7 bases in the middle. CDR1 is SQVTM, CDR2 ANQGSEA, per germline. This CDR3 has 11 amino acids. CDR3 loop: CSVGEANEQFF. CDR3 DNA: TGCAGCGTTGGGGAGGCCAATGAGCAGTTCTTC.

The chain recombines TRBV29-1 with TRBJ2-7; possible D gene TRBD1, 5 bases. CDR3 length: 14 amino acids. Germline CDR1 and CDR2: SQVTM and ANQGSEA. Between the trimmed V and J ends, which lost 5 bases and 4 bases, there was a span of 18 bases. CDR3 in DNA: TGCAGCGTTACAGGAATAGCCACCGCTTACGAGCAGTACTTC. It codes for CSVTGIATAYEQYF.

This clonotype has a count of ten or more. The chain couples TRBV6-5 to TRBJ2-4, with unresolved D. This CDR3 is built from 11 residues. The V gene lost 7 bases and the J gene lost 5 bases, with 6 bases spanning the gap. Germline V gene sequence: CDR1 MNHEY, CDR2 SVGAGI. The CDR3 DNA is TGTGCCAGCACTGACCAAAACATTCAGTACTTC. This translates into CASTDQNIQYF.

V gene TRBV14 combines with J gene TRBJ1-2, with TRBD1 identical over 8 bases. Trimming cost V 0 bases and J 9 bases; bases outside gene matches: 9. The CDR3 has 15 residues. Per the germline V gene, CDR1 is SGHDN and CDR2 is FVKESK. Here the CDR3 reads CASSQDLQGVTSYTF. CDR3 nucleotide sequence: TGTGCCAGCAGCCAAGATCTACAGGGGGTGACTAGCTACACCTTC.

The V and J genes are TRBV12-3 or TRBV12-4 and TRBJ2-1, with 11 positions matching TRBD2. This CDR3 contains 16 residues. J lost 0 bases, V lost 6 bases, and 4 bases had no gene match. The CDR3 protein is CASSLSGRDSYNEQFF. In DNA form, the CDR3 reads TGTGCCAGCAGCCTTAGCGGGAGGGACTCCTACAATGAGCAGTTCTTC.

In this sample, this clonotype turned up many times. This sequence joins TRBV6-4 and TRBJ2-3; a possible D gene is TRBD1 (5 bases). Germline values: CDR1 MRHNA, CDR2 SNTAGT. V was trimmed by 4 bases and J by 2 bases, leaving 10 bases between them. The CDR3 has 14 amino acids. CDR3 DNA: TGTGCCAGCAGTGGACAGCACCTCACAGATACGCAGTATTTT. Its translation: CASSGQHLTDTQYF.

The chain is built from TRBV5-6 and TRBJ1-2; D gene ambiguous. The CDR3 contains 14 residues. Looked up from germline, CDR1 is SGHDT and CDR2 is YYEEEE. V lost 3 bases and J 4 bases, leaving 13 bases between the germline ends. The CDR3 DNA reads TGTGCCAGCAGCTCCTTTATGGGAGGCTATGGCTACACCTTC. It encodes CASSSFMGGYGYTF.

DNA of the CDR3: TGTGCCAGCAGTGAAGCCCCCTGGTCGGAGACCCAGTACTTC. This sequence encodes CASSEAPWSETQYF. The rearrangement uses TRBV2 and TRBJ2-5; D remains ambiguous. CDR3 size: 14 residues. The V end was cut by 0 bases, the J end by 5 bases, with 10 bases between. Germline CDR1 and CDR2: SNHLY and FYNNEI.

The CDR3 reads CAISLEAGVYGYTF. The CDR3 DNA is TGTGCCATCAGTTTAGAGGCAGGCGTCTATGGCTACACCTTC. The rearrangement joins TRBV10-3 to TRBJ1-2, with D hard to call. V lost 5 bases and J lost 4, with 14 bases in between. The CDR3 has 14 residues. Germline V CDR1 and CDR2: ENHRY, SYGVKD.

This clonotype was counted between two and nine times. This chain links TRBV27 with TRBJ2-1, with 7 nucleotides matching TRBD2. Germline assignment: CDR1 MNHEY and CDR2 SMNVEV (reference sequence). V shed 5 bases, J shed 3 bases, and the junction held 7 bases outside the gene matches. The CDR3 spans 15 residues. CDR3 bases: TGTGCCAGCAGTCAGGCGGGAGTGTACTACAATGAGCAGTTCTTC. Its translation is CASSQAGVYYNEQFF.

The V and J genes are TRBV28 and TRBJ2-3, with unresolved D. This CDR3 is 13 amino acids long. Germline CDR1 is MDHEN and CDR2 is SYDVKM. V lost 8 bases and J 4 bases, leaving 13 bases between the germline ends. This chain's CDR3 is CASSTPASDTQYF. In nucleotides, the CDR3 is TGTGCCAGCTCCACCCCGGCATCAGATACGCAGTATTTT. The complete variable domain, with remaining parts taken from reference TRBV28 and TRBJ2-3, reads DVKVTQSSRYLVKRTGEKVFLECVQDMDHENMFWYRQDPGLGLRLIYFSYDVKMKEKGDIPEGYSVSREKKERFSLILESASTNQTSMYLCASSTPASDTQYFGPGTRLTVL.

This clonotype was found a few times. The gene calls are TRBV13 and TRBJ1-6; D not certain. Deletions cut 5 bases from V and 3 bases from J, with 11 bases between. From germline, CDR1 is PRHDT and CDR2 FYEKMQ (reference sequence). The CDR3 is 15 amino acids. For the CDR3, the DNA is TGTGCCAGCAGCCAATTAGAGGGCTATAATTCACCCCTCCACTTT. Translating gives CASSQLEGYNSPLHF.

The V and J genes are TRBV7-8 and TRBJ2-1; 9 nucleotides match TRBD2. Germline V gene lookup returns CDR1 SGHVS and CDR2 FQNEAQ. This CDR3 region has 16 residues. J was trimmed by 4 bases and V by 5 bases; bases with no gene match: 9. The CDR3 DNA sequence: TGTGCCAGCAGCCAAAGGGCGGGGGGGAATTACAATGAGCAGTTCTTC. It encodes CASSQRAGGNYNEQFF.

V is TRBV11-2 and J is TRBJ2-7; 13 bases agree with TRBD2. Germline lookup yields CDR1 SGHAT and CDR2 FQNNGV. Trimming removed 5 bases from V and 0 bases from J; junction bases left unmatched: 19. The CDR3 extends over 21 amino acids. DNA of the CDR3: TGTGCCAGCAGCCGTTTCCCCTTTTCGACTAGCGGGAGGCCAAGCTCCTACGAGCAGTACTTC. This translates into CASSRFPFSTSGRPSSYEQYF.

The rearrangement links TRBV7-8 to TRBJ2-3, with TRBD2 identical over 7 bases. The CDR3 extends over 17 amino acids. Germline CDR1 is SGHVS and CDR2 is FQNEAQ. Trimming cost V 2 bases and J 0 bases; bases outside gene matches: 8. The CDR3 region has the DNA TGTGCCAGCAGCTTATTCTCGGTGGGGGGGAGCACAGATACGCAGTATTTT. It specifies CASSLFSVGGSTDTQYF.

V gene TRBV7-8 combines with J gene TRBJ1-2; possible D gene TRBD1, 5 bases. The CDR3 loop spans 15 amino acids. The ends were cut back, 0 bases at V and 2 bases at J, with 10 bases in the middle. CDR1 is SGHVS and CDR2 is FQNEAQ in the germline V gene. CDR3 sequence reads: CASSLAFGANYGYTF. CDR3 nucleotides: TGTGCCAGCAGCTTAGCGTTCGGGGCCAACTATGGCTACACCTTC.

The gene calls are TRBV6-5 and TRBJ1-1; D might be TRBD1 (5 bases). Per germline, CDR1 MNHEY and CDR2 SVGAGI. CDR3 length equals 15 residues. The V and J ends lost 6 bases and 1 base respectively, with 15 bases between them. CDR3 protein: CASSLTMGRNTEAFF. The CDR3 DNA sequence: TGTGCCAGCAGCCTGACGATGGGACGGAACACTGAAGCTTTCTTT.

The chain carries TRBV29-1 and TRBJ1-1; D unclear. The CDR3 is made up of 14 amino acids. Germline CDR1 reads SQVTM; CDR2 reads ANQGSEA. The germline V and J ends were trimmed by 4 bases and 2 bases, with 14 bases remaining between them. The CDR3, as DNA: TGCAGCGTTGGTGGCAGATTAGGCAACACTGAAGCTTTCTTT. The encoded protein is CSVGGRLGNTEAFF.

The chain joins TRBV4-1 to TRBJ2-1; 7 bases map to TRBD1. The ends lost 4 bases at V and 6 bases at J; junction bases unmatched: 9. Germline CDR1 is MGHRA and CDR2 is YSYEKL. This CDR3 has 15 amino acids. CDR3 region: CASSPNRDSGNEQFF. The CDR3 DNA is TGCGCCAGCAGCCCAAACCGGGACAGCGGCAATGAGCAGTTCTTC.

This clonotype has a count of ten or more. The rearrangement joins TRBV4-2 to TRBJ2-7; D perhaps matches TRBD2 (6 bases). CDR3 size: 15 residues. V was shortened by 5 bases and J by 0 bases, with 14 bases between the two germline ends. From germline, CDR1 is LGHNA and CDR2 YNFKEQ. The CDR3 here is CASSELGLHSYEQYF. The CDR3 coding sequence is TGTGCCAGCAGCGAGCTAGGACTACACTCCTACGAGCAGTACTTC.

In its sample, this clonotype was seen a few times. The V call is TRBV15, the J call TRBJ2-1; D remains ambiguous. CDR1 is LNHNV and CDR2 is YYDKDF in the germline V gene (reference sequence). The V gene lost 2 bases and the J gene lost 0 bases, with 8 bases spanning the gap. This CDR3 has 15 amino acids. The CDR3 sequence is CATSRWWSSYNEQFF. DNA for the CDR3: TGTGCCACCAGCAGATGGTGGAGCTCCTACAATGAGCAGTTCTTC.

CDR3 sequence (DNA): TGCGCCAGCAGCTTGGATAGCGGGGGGGCTTACAATGAGCAGTTCTTC. Translated: CASSLDSGGAYNEQFF. The chain has TRBV5-1 and TRBJ2-1; 11 bases fit TRBD2. Germline V CDR1 and CDR2: SGHRS, YFSETQ. V gave up 0 bases and J gave up 4 bases; unmatched junction bases: 3. The CDR3 is 16 residues long.

V usage is TRBV20-1 and J usage is TRBJ1-2; 7 nucleotides align to TRBD1. Unmatched junction bases numbered 6, after V lost 3 bases and J lost 8 bases. The CDR3 length is 12 residues. Germline CDR1 is DFQATT and CDR2 is SNEGSKA (reference sequence). For the CDR3, the DNA is TGCAGTGCTAGGATAACAGGGGAGGGCTACACCTTC. Protein product: CSARITGEGYTF.

J is TRBJ2-5 and V is TRBV20-1; tentatively, D is TRBD1 (5 bases). Germline CDR1 DFQATT, CDR2 SNEGSKA (reference sequence). There are 15 residues in the CDR3. Trimming pared 5 bases from V and 3 bases from J, leaving 19 bases between. The CDR3 is CSAPRPEDNEETQYF. The DNA of the CDR3 is TGCAGTGCTCCCAGACCTGAGGACAATGAAGAGACCCAGTACTTC.

This clonotype was observed a few times. The chain links TRBV18 to TRBJ2-1; TRBD2 aligns across 11 bases. With V trimmed by 3 bases and J by 5 bases, 3 bases remained unmatched. The CDR3 is 15 amino acids. The germline V gene has CDR1 KGHSH and CDR2 LQKENI. CDR3 sequence (DNA): TGTGCCAGCTCACCGGGACTAGCGGCCAACAATGAGCAGTTCTTC. The encoded protein is CASSPGLAANNEQFF.

V is TRBV5-1 and J is TRBJ2-7, with a possible D match to TRBD2 (6 bases). Germline lookup yields CDR1 SGHRS and CDR2 YFSETQ. The CDR3 runs 14 residues. V was clipped by 4 bases and J by 3 bases, with 14 bases between them. This CDR3 reads CASSVRDGGYEQYF. Written as DNA, the CDR3 is TGCGCCAGCAGCGTCCGGGACGGGGGCTACGAGCAGTACTTC.

On this clonotype itself: One end of the junction varies from germline; a read error may be responsible. The chain joins TRBV20-1 to TRBJ2-3; 11 bases match TRBD2. Germline CDR1 and CDR2: DFQATT and SNEGSKA (reference sequence). The CDR3 spans 20 residues. The CDR3 sequence: CSARTDSPGTSGASTDTQYF. The CDR3 region has the DNA TGCAGTGCTAGGACCGACAGTCCTGGGACTAGCGGTGCTAGCACGGATACGCAGTATTTT.

In its sample, this clonotype was seen a few times. This may stem from a read error, because a much larger clone lies one nucleotide away. This chain joins TRBV7-2 and TRBJ2-1, with D hard to call. The last part of the DNA fits TRBJ2-7 better; the J call may be wrong. Germline values: CDR1 SGHTA, CDR2 FQGNSA. This CDR3 spans 15 amino acids. CDR3 DNA: TGTGCCAGCAGCTTAACGGCGGCCTCTCGCAATGAGCAGTACTTC. Translating gives CASSLTAASRNEQYF.